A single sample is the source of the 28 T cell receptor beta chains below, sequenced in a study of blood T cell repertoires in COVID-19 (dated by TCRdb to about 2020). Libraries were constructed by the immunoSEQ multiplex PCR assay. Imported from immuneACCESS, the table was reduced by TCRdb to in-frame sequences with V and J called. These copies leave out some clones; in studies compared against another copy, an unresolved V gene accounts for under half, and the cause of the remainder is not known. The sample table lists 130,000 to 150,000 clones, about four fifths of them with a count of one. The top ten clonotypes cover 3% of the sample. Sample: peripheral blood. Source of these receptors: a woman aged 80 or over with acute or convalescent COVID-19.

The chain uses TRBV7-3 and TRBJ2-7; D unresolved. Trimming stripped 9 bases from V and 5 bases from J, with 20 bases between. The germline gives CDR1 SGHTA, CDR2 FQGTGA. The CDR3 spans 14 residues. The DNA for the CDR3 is TGTGCCAGTCCCCCTCGGGTAATGATCCACGAGCAGTACTTC. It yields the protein CASPPRVMIHEQYF.

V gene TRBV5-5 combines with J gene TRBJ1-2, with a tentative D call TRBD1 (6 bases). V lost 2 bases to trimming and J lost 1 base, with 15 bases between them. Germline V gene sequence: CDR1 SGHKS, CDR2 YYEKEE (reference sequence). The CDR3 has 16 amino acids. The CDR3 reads CASSFLSGDFNYGYTF. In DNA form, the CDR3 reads TGTGCCAGCAGCTTCCTATCAGGGGATTTTAACTATGGCTACACCTTC.

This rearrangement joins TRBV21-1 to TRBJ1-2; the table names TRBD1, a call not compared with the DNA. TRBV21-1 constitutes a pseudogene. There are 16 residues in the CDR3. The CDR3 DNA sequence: TGTGCCAGCAGCAAAGGGGTGGGACAGACCCCTCCTGGGTGCACCTTC. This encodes CASSKGVGQTPPGCTF.

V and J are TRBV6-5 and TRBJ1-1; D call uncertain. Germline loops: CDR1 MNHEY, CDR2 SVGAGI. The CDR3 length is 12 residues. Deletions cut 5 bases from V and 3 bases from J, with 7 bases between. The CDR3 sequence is CASSRRDTEAFF. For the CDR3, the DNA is TGTGCCAGCAGTCGACGGGACACTGAAGCTTTCTTT.

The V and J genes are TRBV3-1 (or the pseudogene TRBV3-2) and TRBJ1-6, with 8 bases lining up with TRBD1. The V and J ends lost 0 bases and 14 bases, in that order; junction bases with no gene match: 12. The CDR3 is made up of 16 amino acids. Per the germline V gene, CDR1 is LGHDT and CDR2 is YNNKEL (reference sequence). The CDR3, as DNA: TGTGCCAGCAGCCAAGAGGCCAGGGGGCGGCAGGCTGCCCTCCACTTT. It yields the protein CASSQEARGRQAALHF.

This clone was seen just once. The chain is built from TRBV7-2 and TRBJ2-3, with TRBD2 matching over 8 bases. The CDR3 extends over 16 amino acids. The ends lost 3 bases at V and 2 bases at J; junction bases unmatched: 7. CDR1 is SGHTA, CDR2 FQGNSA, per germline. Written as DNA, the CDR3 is TGTGCCAGCAGCTTCTCGAGCGGGGGCTTCACAGATACGCAGTATTTT. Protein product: CASSFSSGGFTDTQYF. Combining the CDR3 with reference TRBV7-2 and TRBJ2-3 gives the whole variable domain GAGVSQSPSNKVTEKGKDVELRCDPISGHTALYWYRQSLGQGLEFLIYFQGNSAPDKSGLPSDRFSAERTGGSVSTLTIQRTQQEDSAVYLCASSFSSGGFTDTQYFGPGTRLTVL.

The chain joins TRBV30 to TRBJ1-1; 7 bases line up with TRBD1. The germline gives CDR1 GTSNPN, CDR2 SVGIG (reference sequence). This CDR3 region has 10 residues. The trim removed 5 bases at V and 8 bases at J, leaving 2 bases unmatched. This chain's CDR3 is CAWQDREAFF. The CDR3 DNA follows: TGTGCCTGGCAGGACAGGGAAGCTTTCTTT.

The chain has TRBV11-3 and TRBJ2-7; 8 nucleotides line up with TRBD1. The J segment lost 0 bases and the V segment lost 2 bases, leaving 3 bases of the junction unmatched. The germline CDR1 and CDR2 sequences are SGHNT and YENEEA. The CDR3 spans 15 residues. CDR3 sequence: CASSLRQGSSYEQYF. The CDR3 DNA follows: TGTGCCAGCAGCTTAAGACAGGGGAGCTCCTACGAGCAGTACTTC.

The CDR3 reads CASSISSGTGGYGYTF. The DNA of the CDR3 is TGTGCCAGTAGTATCTCTTCCGGGACAGGGGGATATGGCTACACCTTC. The rearrangement uses TRBV19 and TRBJ1-2, with 11 positions matching TRBD1. The CDR3 covers 16 residues. The germline V gene encodes CDR1 LNHDA and CDR2 SQIVND (reference sequence). Trimming removed 3 bases from V and 5 bases from J; junction bases left unmatched: 8.

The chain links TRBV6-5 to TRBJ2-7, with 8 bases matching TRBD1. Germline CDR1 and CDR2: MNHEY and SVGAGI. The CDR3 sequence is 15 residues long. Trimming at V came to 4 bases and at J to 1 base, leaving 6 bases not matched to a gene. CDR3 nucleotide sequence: TGTGCCAGCAGTTCATCGAGGACAGGGTCCTACGAGCAGTACTTC. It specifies CASSSSRTGSYEQYF.

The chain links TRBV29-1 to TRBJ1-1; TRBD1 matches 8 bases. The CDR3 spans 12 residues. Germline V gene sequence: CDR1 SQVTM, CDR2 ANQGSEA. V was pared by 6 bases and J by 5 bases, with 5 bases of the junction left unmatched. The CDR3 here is CSVGQGRTEAFF. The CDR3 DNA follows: TGCAGCGTAGGACAGGGTCGAACTGAAGCTTTCTTT. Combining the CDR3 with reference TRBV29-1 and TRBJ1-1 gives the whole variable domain SAVISQKPSRDICQRGTSLTIQCQVDSQVTMMFWYRQQPGQSLTLIATANQGSEATYESGFVIDKFPISRPNLTFSTLTVSNMSPEDSSIYLCSVGQGRTEAFFGQGTRLTVV.

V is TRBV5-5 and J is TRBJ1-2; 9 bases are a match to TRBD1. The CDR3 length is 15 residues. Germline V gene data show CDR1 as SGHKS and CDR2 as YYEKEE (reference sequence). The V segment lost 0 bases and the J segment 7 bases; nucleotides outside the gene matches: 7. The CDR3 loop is CASSLVGQGFAGYTF. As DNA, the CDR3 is TGTGCCAGCAGCTTGGTAGGACAGGGGTTCGCTGGCTACACCTTC.

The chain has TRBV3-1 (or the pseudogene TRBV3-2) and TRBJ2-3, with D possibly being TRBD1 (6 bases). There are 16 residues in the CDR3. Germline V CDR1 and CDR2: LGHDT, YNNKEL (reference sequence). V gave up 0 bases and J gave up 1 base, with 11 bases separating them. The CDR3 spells CASSQELRTGTDTQYF. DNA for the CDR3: TGTGCCAGCAGCCAAGAGCTGAGGACAGGCACAGATACGCAGTATTTT.

CDR3 in amino acids: CATSSGTAATFF. The CDR3 bases are TGTGCCACCAGCTCCGGGACAGCGGCAACTTTCTTT. The gene calls are TRBV15 and TRBJ1-1; 7 bases are shared with TRBD1. The CDR3 totals 12 residues. Germline V gene sequence: CDR1 LNHNV, CDR2 YYDKDF (reference sequence). Losses at the gene ends were 5 bases for V and 12 bases for J; bases not matched to a gene: 9.

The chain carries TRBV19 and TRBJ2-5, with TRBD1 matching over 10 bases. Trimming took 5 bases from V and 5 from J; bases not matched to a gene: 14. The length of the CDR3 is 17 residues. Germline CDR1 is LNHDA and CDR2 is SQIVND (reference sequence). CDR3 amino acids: CASSLGLTGGVYETQYF. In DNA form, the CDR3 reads TGTGCCAGTAGTCTCGGCCTGACAGGGGGCGTCTATGAGACCCAGTACTTC.

The CDR3 sequence: CASSFGEVNIQYF. The CDR3 nucleotides are TGTGCCAGCAGCTTCGGGGAAGTTAACATTCAGTACTTC. The rearrangement uses TRBV11-2 and TRBJ2-4; D may be TRBD2 (5 bases). The V gene's germline CDR1 is SGHAT and CDR2 FQNNGV. The CDR3 loop spans 13 amino acids. V lost 3 bases, J lost 7 bases, and 10 bases lay in between.

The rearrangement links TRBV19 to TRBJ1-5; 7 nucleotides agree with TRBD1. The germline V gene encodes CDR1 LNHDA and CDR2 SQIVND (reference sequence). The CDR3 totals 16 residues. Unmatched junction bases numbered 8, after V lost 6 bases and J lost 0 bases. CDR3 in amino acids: CASSHGQVYSNQPQHF. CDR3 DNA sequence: TGTGCCAGTAGCCATGGACAGGTATATAGCAATCAGCCCCAGCATTTT.

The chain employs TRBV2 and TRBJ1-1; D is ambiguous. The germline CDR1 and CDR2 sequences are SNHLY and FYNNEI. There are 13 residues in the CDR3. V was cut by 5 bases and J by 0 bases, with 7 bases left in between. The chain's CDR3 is CASSPLLNTEAFF. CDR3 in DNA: TGTGCCAGCAGTCCCCTCCTGAACACTGAAGCTTTCTTT.

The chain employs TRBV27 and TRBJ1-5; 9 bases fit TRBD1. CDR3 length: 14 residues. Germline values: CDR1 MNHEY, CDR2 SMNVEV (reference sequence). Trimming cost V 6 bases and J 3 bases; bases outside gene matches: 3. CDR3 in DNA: TGTGCCAGCAGGGACAGGGGACCCAATCAGCCCCAGCATTTT. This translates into CASRDRGPNQPQHF.

The CDR3 region is CASSSISGSYEQYF. CDR3 bases: TGTGCCAGCAGCTCCATCTCGGGGTCCTACGAGCAGTACTTC. The rearrangement uses TRBV11-2 and TRBJ2-7; D perhaps matches TRBD2 (5 bases). Germline V gene data show CDR1 as SGHAT and CDR2 as FQNNGV. The CDR3 sequence is 14 residues long. V was trimmed by 4 bases and J by 1 base, leaving 11 bases between them.

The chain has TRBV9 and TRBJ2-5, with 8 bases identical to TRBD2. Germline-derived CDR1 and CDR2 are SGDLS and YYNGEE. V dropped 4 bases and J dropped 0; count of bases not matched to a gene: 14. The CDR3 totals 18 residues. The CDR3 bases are TGTGCCAGCAGCCCGGGGATAATTAGCGGGGCGTACCAAGAGACCCAGTACTTC. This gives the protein CASSPGIISGAYQETQYF.

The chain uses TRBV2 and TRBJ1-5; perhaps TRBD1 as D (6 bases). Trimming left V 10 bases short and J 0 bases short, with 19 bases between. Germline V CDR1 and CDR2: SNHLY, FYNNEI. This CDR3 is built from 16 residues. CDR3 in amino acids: CATRLTGGGSNQPQHF. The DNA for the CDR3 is TGTGCCACCAGACTGACGGGGGGCGGTAGCAATCAGCCCCAGCATTTT. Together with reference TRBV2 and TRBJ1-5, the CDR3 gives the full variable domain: EPEVTQTPSHQVTQMGQEVILRCVPISNHLYFYWYRQILGQKVEFLVSFYNNEISEKSEIFDDQFSVERPDGSNFTLKIRSTKLEDSAMYFCATRLTGGGSNQPQHFGDGTRLSIL.

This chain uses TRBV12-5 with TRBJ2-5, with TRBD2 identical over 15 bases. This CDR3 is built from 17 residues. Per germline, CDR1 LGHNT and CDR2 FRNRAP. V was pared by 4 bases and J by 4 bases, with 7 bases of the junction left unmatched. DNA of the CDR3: TGTGCTAGTGGTTCCGGGACTAGCGGGGGGCTGGGAGAGACCCAGTACTTC. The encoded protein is CASGSGTSGGLGETQYF.

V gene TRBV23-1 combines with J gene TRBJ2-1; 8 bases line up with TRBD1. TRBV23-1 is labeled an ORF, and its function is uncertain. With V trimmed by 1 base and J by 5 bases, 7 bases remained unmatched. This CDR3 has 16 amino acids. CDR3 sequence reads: CASSQLQGGRDNEQFF. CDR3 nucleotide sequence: TGCGCCAGCAGTCAATTACAGGGGGGTAGAGACAATGAGCAGTTCTTC.

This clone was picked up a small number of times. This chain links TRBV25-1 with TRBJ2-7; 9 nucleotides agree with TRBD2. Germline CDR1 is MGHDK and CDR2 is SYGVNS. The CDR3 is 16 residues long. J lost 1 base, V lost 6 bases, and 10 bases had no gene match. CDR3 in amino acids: CASSSEGTSRSYEQYF. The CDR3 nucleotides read TGTGCCAGCAGCTCTGAAGGGACTAGCCGGTCCTACGAGCAGTACTTC.

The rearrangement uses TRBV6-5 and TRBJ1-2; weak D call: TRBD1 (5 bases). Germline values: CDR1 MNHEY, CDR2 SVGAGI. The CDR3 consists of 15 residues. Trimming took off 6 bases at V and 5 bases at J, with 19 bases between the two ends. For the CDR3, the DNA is TGTGCCAGCAGAGTTCCCGGGGGAGGCGGATATGGCTACACCTTC. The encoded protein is CASRVPGGGGYGYTF.

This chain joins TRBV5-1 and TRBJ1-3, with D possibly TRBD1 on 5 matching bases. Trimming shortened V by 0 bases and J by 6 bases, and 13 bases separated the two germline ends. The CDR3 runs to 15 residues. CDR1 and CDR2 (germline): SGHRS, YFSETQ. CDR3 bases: TGCGCCAGCAGCTTGGAGGGGAATCTGATAAACACCATATATTTT. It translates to CASSLEGNLINTIYF.

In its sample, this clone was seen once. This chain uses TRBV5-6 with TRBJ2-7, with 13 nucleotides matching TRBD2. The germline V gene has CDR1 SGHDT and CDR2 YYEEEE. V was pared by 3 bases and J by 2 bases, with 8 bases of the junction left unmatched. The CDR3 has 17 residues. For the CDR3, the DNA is TGTGCCAGCAGCTCAAGACTAGCGGGGGGCCTCCCCTACGAGCAGTACTTC. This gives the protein CASSSRLAGGLPYEQYF.